This T cell receptor beta chain was sequenced during a study of identical twins (TCRdb year 2016). About the study as a whole: To test whether fetal clonotypes persist, the study used deep sequencing on TCR alpha and beta repertoires from monozygotic twins, unrelated adults of various ages, and cord blood. To rule out contamination, the twin experiments were replicated at different times with different library preparation protocols. Results and caveats for the whole study, not just this receptor: The excess sharing between twins in beta out-of-frame sequences was weaker because fewer shared sequences reduced the signal-to-noise ratio. Compared with coincidental sharing between unrelated individuals, out-of-frame TCR alpha sequences shared between twins had an excess of sequences with low generation probability. Fewer insertions were carried by abundant cord blood beta clonotypes; a weaker similar trend was observed in young adult naive repertoires, while no such trend was observed in memory repertoires. Because the same donors could not be followed over many years, the conclusions relied on cross-sectional statistical analysis. In monozygotic twins, out-of-frame TCR alpha sharing was systematically underestimated by recombination models, although the models agreed with sharing between unrelated individuals. Zero-insertion analyses could be partly confounded by invariant T cells such as MAIT and iNKT, though diverse VJ usage argued against such confounding for most clonotypes.

All donors were healthy Caucasians. The twin cohort consisted of three pairs of female monozygotic twins, all aged roughly 18 to 30 years. RNA for TCR libraries was isolated from peripheral blood mononuclear cells. Library creation used 5' RACE. TCRdb names Illumina HiSeq 2000 as the instrument used. Template switching added a universal primer binding site, and the final cDNA carried a unique molecular identifier that allowed TCR cDNA molecules to be counted accurately. First-strand cDNA for TCR alpha and beta chains was synthesized from specific primers in the conserved constant-segment region. Each cDNA library was double barcoded, with a SMART-Mk sample barcode plus Illumina barcodes, to control for contamination. TruSeq adapter sequences along with Illumina sample barcodes were introduced in two successive PCR steps. The Illumina HiSeq platform was used with custom primers to sequence TCR alpha and beta cDNA libraries. The source study handled its data this way. Raw reads were processed with MiGEC to extract unique molecular identifiers, and MiXCR was used to determine CDR3 positions. For each individual, recombination models were inferred using an EM algorithm with the repgenHMM and IGoR tools. The tcR package in R was used for shared clonotype analysis, with sharing normalized by the product of cloneset sizes. Out-of-frame nonproductive sequences were analyzed to study raw recombination free of thymic and clonal selection effects. Clones were called with MiXCR by TCRdb after fastp trimmed the public reads at Q25, and only in-frame beta chains were retained. For every CDR3 protein sequence, its rows merge into one entry that carries the most common genes and DNA. The V and J calls reflect TCRdb's pipeline rather than the authors' work. Across this sample there are some 660,000 distinct CDR3 sequences, with 8.5% to 9.5% seen only once. More than 0.75% of the sample comes from the top ten.

In its sample, this clonotype was seen a few times. Its antigen is still unknown. Per-base quality was not reported, and no clone a single base away is much larger than it. Taken from the germline V gene (reference sequence), the CDR1 and CDR2 loops are DFQATT and SNEGSKA. The CDR3 sequence holds 11 residues, the cysteine and phenylalanine included. The sequence is cut down to CDR3 DNA, 33 bases in frame from base 1. V lost 1 base and J lost 10 bases; the stretch between them is 8 bases long. The same sample was also used in a study of yellow fever vaccine responses in identical twins. From the second report: According to the authors, the vaccine-induced T cell response in identical twins seemed to be partly convergent and partly specific to each individual. In the study, vaccine-responding T cell clones were precisely tracked in identical twins.

The rearrangement combines TRBV20-1 with TRBJ2-1, with the D gene not confidently named. The sequence derives from a woman in her late teens or twenties in good health. Sequenced input: PBMCs. The CDR3 corresponds to CSARGAQEQFF. In nucleotide form, the sequence is TGCAGTGCTAGAGGCGCGCAAGAGCAGTTCTTC.